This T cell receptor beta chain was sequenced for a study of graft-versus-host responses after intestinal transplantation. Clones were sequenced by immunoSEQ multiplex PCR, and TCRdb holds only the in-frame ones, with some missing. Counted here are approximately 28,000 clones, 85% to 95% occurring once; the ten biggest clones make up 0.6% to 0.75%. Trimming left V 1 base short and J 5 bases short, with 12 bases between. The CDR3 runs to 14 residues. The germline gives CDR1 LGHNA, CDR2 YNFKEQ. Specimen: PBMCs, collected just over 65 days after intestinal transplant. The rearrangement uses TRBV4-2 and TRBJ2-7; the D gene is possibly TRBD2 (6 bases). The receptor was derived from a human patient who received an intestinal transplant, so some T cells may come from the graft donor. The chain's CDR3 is CASSQVKASDEQYF. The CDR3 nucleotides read TGTGCCAGCAGCCAAGTGAAGGCTAGCGACGAGCAGTACTTC.